This is a list of T cell receptor beta chains from one sample in a study of blood T cells in healthy people across ages. TCRdb re-derived calls from the 5' RACE reads in MiXCR, one entry per CDR3 protein. The sample lists around 870,000 distinct CDR3 sequences, 29% seen once, with roughly 17% in the top ten. The material sequenced was blood. The receptor source for this set is a woman older than 75 in good health. Each CDR3 is given with its conserved first and last residue. A D gene is named only where the DNA matches it firmly. Clone size is stated in some rows and not others, as once, few, many or a class when expanded.

clone size,V gene,D gene,J gene,CDR3 protein,CDR3 DNA
.,TRBV7-2,.,TRBJ2-7,CASSPEVFEAYEQYF,TGTGCCAGCAGCCCGGAGGTTTTTGAGGCCTACGAGCAGTACTTC
few,TRBV27,.,TRBJ2-1,CASSLEVPGGNEQFF,TGTGCCAGCAGTTTAGAGGTACCAGGCGGCAATGAGCAGTTCTTC
.,TRBV10-3,.,TRBJ2-5,CAISSGTPGQETQYF,TGTGCCATCAGTTCCGGGACTCCCGGCCAAGAGACCCAGTACTTC
many,TRBV24-1,.,TRBJ2-3,CATSGQGRTDTQYF,TGTGCCACCAGTGGTCAGGGTCGGACAGATACGCAGTATTTT
.,TRBV12-3/TRBV12-4,.,TRBJ2-2,CASSLALMASARDTGELFF,TGTGCCAGCAGTTTAGCGCTGATGGCCAGCGCGAGGGACACCGGGGAGCTGTTTTTT
many,TRBV7-2,.,TRBJ1-2,CASSPNSVGYGYTF,TGTGCCAGCAGCCCCAACTCGGTCGGCTATGGCTACACCTTC
few,TRBV7-2,.,TRBJ2-2,CASSLEGRRRANTGELFF,TGTGCCAGCAGCTTAGAGGGCAGGAGACGCGCGAACACCGGGGAGCTGTTTTTT
few,TRBV4-1,.,TRBJ1-2,CASSLRLVGTSGYGYTF,TGCGCCAGCAGCCTACGGCTGGTGGGGACCTCCGGCTATGGCTACACCTTC
.,TRBV4-1,.,TRBJ2-5,CASSQGGVANNEQYF,TGCGCCAGCAGCCAAGGTGGGGTGGCGAACAATGAGCAGTACTTC
many,TRBV9,.,TRBJ2-4,CASSVGELNIQYF,TGTGCCAGCAGCGTTGGGGAGTTGAACATTCAGTACTTC
many,TRBV6-1,TRBD1,TRBJ2-7,CASKGTGASGEQYF,TGTGCCAGCAAGGGGACAGGGGCTAGCGGCGAGCAGTACTTC
.,TRBV29-1,TRBD2,TRBJ2-2,CSVEEGSGTGELFF,TGCAGCGTTGAAGAGGGTAGCGGGACCGGGGAGCTGTTTTTT
many,TRBV7-9,.,TRBJ2-5,CASSLAGGFRETQYF,TGTGCCAGCAGCTTAGCGGGGGGCTTTCGGGAGACCCAGTACTTC
.,TRBV12-3/TRBV12-4,.,TRBJ1-5,CASGVSGQPQHF,TGTGCCAGCGGGGTTTCAGGGCAGCCCCAGCATTTT
.,TRBV5-1,TRBD2,TRBJ2-1,CASSPRAGGSYNEQCF,TGCGCCAGCAGCCCCCGAGCGGGGGGCTCATACAATGAGCAGTGCTTC
many,TRBV29-1,TRBD1,TRBJ2-1,CSVAKDRINNEQFF,TGCAGCGTCGCTAAGGACAGGATTAATAATGAGCAGTTCTTC
many,TRBV5-1,TRBD1,TRBJ2-5,CASSLAVGTGARETQYF,TGCGCCAGCAGCTTGGCCGTCGGGACAGGGGCCAGGGAGACCCAGTACTTC
many,TRBV12-3/TRBV12-4,TRBD1,TRBJ1-2,CASSQDRAYGYTF,TGTGCCAGCAGCCAAGACAGGGCTTATGGCTACACCTTC
.,TRBV7-2,.,TRBJ1-1,CASSLWGAGKGAEAFF,TGTGCCAGCAGCTTATGGGGTGCCGGGAAGGGGGCTGAAGCTTTCTTT
.,TRBV27,.,TRBJ1-6,CASSLGQASSPLHF,TGTGCCAGCAGTTTGGGGCAGGCTAGTTCACCCCTCCACTTT
.,TRBV12-5,.,TRBJ2-1,CASAPSEGNQFF,TGTGCTAGTGCTCCAAGCGAGGGCAACCAGTTCTTC
many,TRBV5-5,.,TRBJ2-1,CASSHEGGLGFYNEQFF,TGTGCCAGCAGCCACGAGGGGGGGCTAGGGTTTTACAATGAGCAGTTCTTC
many,TRBV7-8,.,TRBJ2-3,CASSPRTSSTDTQYF,TGTGCCAGCAGCCCACGAACTAGTAGCACAGATACGCAGTATTTT
many,TRBV11-2,TRBD1,TRBJ2-1,CASSPLTGAYNEQFF,TGTGCCAGCAGCCCACTGACAGGGGCATACAATGAGCAGTTCTTC
many,TRBV9,TRBD2,TRBJ2-1,CASSVSSGGLNEQFF,TGTGCCAGCAGCGTATCTAGCGGGGGACTCAATGAGCAGTTCTTC
many,TRBV5-4,.,TRBJ2-1,CASSLQSRNEQFF,TGTGCCAGCAGCTTGCAGTCCCGCAATGAGCAGTTCTTC
many,TRBV6-2/TRBV6-3,TRBD1,TRBJ1-2,CASSSRDRLDYGYTF,TGTGCCAGCAGTTCTCGGGACAGGCTGGACTATGGCTACACCTTC
once,TRBV6-1,.,TRBJ2-7,CASVMSSYEQYF,TGTGCCAGCGTTATGAGCTCCTACGAGCAGTACTTC
many,TRBV6-2/TRBV6-3,TRBD1,TRBJ2-1,CASSYRTGQVAYNEQFF,TGTGCCAGCAGTTACCGTACGGGACAGGTCGCCTACAATGAGCAGTTCTTC
.,TRBV19,.,TRBJ2-5,CASSIADSRQEAQYF,TGTGCCAGTAGTATAGCTGACTCACGCCAAGAGGCCCAGTACTTC
few,TRBV7-2,.,TRBJ2-2,CASSHDRTGELFF,TGTGCCAGCAGCCACGACAGGACCGGGGAGCTGTTTTTT
.,TRBV5-4,TRBD1,TRBJ1-6,CASSLYRGDSIVWPLHF,TGTGCCAGCAGCTTATACAGGGGAGACTCAATAGTTTGGCCCCTCCACTTT
.,TRBV7-2,TRBD1,TRBJ2-7,CASSAGQGPCEQYF,TGTGCCAGCAGCGCCGGACAGGGTCCATGCGAGCAGTACTTC
many,TRBV27,TRBD1,TRBJ2-5,CASSPYSDRVQETQYF,TGTGCCAGCAGTCCTTACTCGGACAGGGTCCAAGAGACCCAGTACTTC
.,TRBV11-2,TRBD2,TRBJ2-1,CASSLDRGPAGGQETQFF,TGTGCCAGCAGCTTAGATCGGGGCCCAGCGGGGGGTCAGGAGACCCAGTTCTTC
many,TRBV15,.,TRBJ2-7,CATSRFRASYEQYF,TGTGCCACCAGCAGGTTCAGGGCGTCCTACGAGCAGTACTTC
few,TRBV6-2/TRBV6-3,.,TRBJ1-1,CASPENTEAFF,TGTGCCAGCCCAGAGAACACTGAAGCTTTCTTT
.,TRBV20-1,.,TRBJ1-4,CSARIATTNEKLFF,TGCAGTGCTAGAATAGCAACTACTAATGAAAAACTGTTTTTT
.,TRBV25-1,TRBD2,TRBJ2-1,CASSGAGGFNEQFF,TGTGCCAGCAGTGGGGCGGGAGGTTTCAATGAGCAGTTCTTC
.,TRBV30,TRBD2,TRBJ2-1,CAWSTARTSGYLEQFF,TGTGCCTGGAGTACAGCACGGACTAGCGGGTACCTTGAGCAGTTCTTC
.,TRBV25-1,TRBD1,TRBJ1-2,CASSSPGQSKIGYTF,TGTGCCAGCTCTTCCCCGGGACAGAGTAAAATAGGCTACACCTTC
.,TRBV5-1,TRBD2,TRBJ2-1,CASSVPGTSGYNEQFF,TGCGCCAGCAGCGTTCCCGGGACTAGCGGTTACAATGAGCAGTTCTTC
.,TRBV27,TRBD2,TRBJ2-5,CASTLERGGYNEQYF,TGTGCCAGCACTCTAGAGCGGGGGGGCTACAATGAGCAGTACTTC
few,TRBV20-1,.,TRBJ1-6,CSARDRGNSPLHF,TGCAGTGCTAGAGATAGGGGAAATTCACCCCTCCACTTT
.,TRBV7-2,.,TRBJ1-2,CASSLAPQARLSNYGYTF,TGTGCCAGCAGCTTAGCGCCCCAGGCGAGGCTATCTAACTATGGCTACACCTTC
.,TRBV21-1,.,TRBJ1-1,CARWGQGDTEAFF,TGTGCCAGGTGGGGACAGGGAGACACTGAAGCTTTCTTT
many,TRBV4-3,.,TRBJ2-3,CASSHAGYGDTQYF,TGCGCCAGCAGCCATGCGGGGTACGGAGATACGCAGTATTTT
few,TRBV28,.,TRBJ1-1,CASDRKNTEAFF,TGTGCCAGCGACCGTAAGAACACTGAAGCTTTCTTT
many,TRBV7-9,TRBD2,TRBJ2-1,CASRSWTSGNNEQFF,TGTGCCAGCAGATCCTGGACTAGCGGGAACAATGAGCAGTTCTTC
few,TRBV10-2,TRBD1,TRBJ1-6,CASSDGQGVVGGSPLHF,TGCGCCAGCAGCGATGGACAGGGGGTCGTAGGTGGTTCACCCCTCCACTTT
.,TRBV9,.,TRBJ2-3,CASSVRTSSTDTQYF,TGTGCCAGCAGCGTACGGACCTCTAGCACAGATACGCAGTATTTT
few,TRBV9,.,TRBJ2-3,CASSVVGLATPDTQYF,TGTGCCAGCAGCGTAGTCGGACTTGCCACCCCAGATACGCAGTATTTT
.,TRBV4-3,.,TRBJ2-5,CASSQEDWSLNEQYF,TGCGCCAGCAGCCAAGAGGACTGGTCCCTCAATGAGCAGTACTTC